This is a list of T cell receptor beta chains from one sample in a study of T cells after posttransplantation cyclophosphamide. Sequencing was performed with immunoSEQ multiplex PCR; in TCRdb, only in-frame clones are kept and a portion is missing. The sample lists around 30,000 clones, roughly 90% occurring once. The material sequenced was PBMCs. Receptors originate from a middle-aged woman with a blood cancer, CMV-positive, and with a related stem cell donor. The CDR3 runs from the conserved cysteine through the conserved F or W. The order of the fields is J gene, CDR3 length, clone size, D gene, V gene, CDR3 DNA, CDR3 protein. The D gene is left open where the match is weak. Where a row states a size, it is once, few, many or the class of an expanded clone; other rows omit it.

J gene: TRBJ2-6
CDR3 length: 17
clone size: .
D gene: .
V gene: TRBV13
CDR3 DNA: TGTGCCAGCAGCTCCCGCTTCGGGGAGGATGGGGCCAACGTCCTGACTTTC
CDR3 protein: CASSSRFGEDGANVLTF

J gene: TRBJ2-5
CDR3 length: 16
clone size: once
D gene: TRBD2
V gene: TRBV7-8
CDR3 DNA: TGTGCCAGCAGCTTAGAGCTAGCGGGGGCCGGGGAGACCCAGTACTTC
CDR3 protein: CASSLELAGAGETQYF

J gene: TRBJ1-1
CDR3 length: 14
clone size: .
D gene: .
V gene: TRBV5-4
CDR3 DNA: TGTGCCAGCAGCCCACCGGACAGAAACACTGAAGCTTTCTTT
CDR3 protein: CASSPPDRNTEAFF

J gene: TRBJ2-7
CDR3 length: 12
clone size: .
D gene: .
V gene: TRBV28
CDR3 DNA: TGTGCCAGCAGCCTAATCACCCACGAGCAGTACTTC
CDR3 protein: CASSLITHEQYF

J gene: TRBJ2-5
CDR3 length: 14
clone size: .
D gene: .
V gene: TRBV27
CDR3 DNA: TGTGCCAGCTCCGTCGGGCGGGGTCGAGAGACCCAGTACTTC
CDR3 protein: CASSVGRGRETQYF

J gene: TRBJ2-6
CDR3 length: 14
clone size: .
D gene: .
V gene: TRBV27
CDR3 DNA: TGTGCCAGCAGGTCAGGGCCCGGGGCCAACGTCCTGACTTTC
CDR3 protein: CASRSGPGANVLTF

J gene: TRBJ2-1
CDR3 length: 16
clone size: .
D gene: TRBD1
V gene: TRBV11-3
CDR3 DNA: TGTGCCAGCAGCACCCAGACAGGGTTTGGTCTGCGGGAGCAGTTCTTC
CDR3 protein: CASSTQTGFGLREQFF

J gene: TRBJ2-1
CDR3 length: 14
clone size: .
D gene: .
V gene: TRBV9
CDR3 DNA: TGTGCCAGCAGCGTAGTGTCCCCGGAGAATGAGCAGTTCTTC
CDR3 protein: CASSVVSPENEQFF

J gene: TRBJ1-1
CDR3 length: 14
clone size: .
D gene: .
V gene: TRBV6-1
CDR3 DNA: TGTGCCAGCTCAGGTAGGGAGTGGAGCACTGAAGCTTTCTTT
CDR3 protein: CASSGREWSTEAFF

J gene: TRBJ2-3
CDR3 length: 16
clone size: .
D gene: TRBD1
V gene: TRBV9
CDR3 DNA: TGTGCCAGCAGCGTAGTCTGGGACAGGGGCACAGATACGCAGTATTTT
CDR3 protein: CASSVVWDRGTDTQYF

J gene: TRBJ2-1
CDR3 length: 16
clone size: .
D gene: .
V gene: TRBV29-1
CDR3 DNA: TGCAGCGTTCCAATACTGACAGATAACCTAGACAATGAGCAGTTCTTC
CDR3 protein: CSVPILTDNLDNEQFF

J gene: TRBJ2-7
CDR3 length: 18
clone size: .
D gene: TRBD2
V gene: TRBV7-2
CDR3 DNA: TGTGCCAGCAGCTTAGGGGAGAGACTAGCGGGGGGGAAGTACGAGCAGTACTTC
CDR3 protein: CASSLGERLAGGKYEQYF

J gene: TRBJ2-3
CDR3 length: 16
clone size: once
D gene: TRBD2
V gene: TRBV11-3
CDR3 DNA: TGTGCCAGCAGCTTGGGAGCGGGGGGGCGTCCAGATACGCAGTATTTT
CDR3 protein: CASSLGAGGRPDTQYF

J gene: TRBJ1-2
CDR3 length: 12
clone size: .
D gene: TRBD1
V gene: TRBV5-4
CDR3 DNA: TGTGCCAGCAGTTCGACAGGGGACGGCTACACCTTC
CDR3 protein: CASSSTGDGYTF

J gene: TRBJ1-4
CDR3 length: 16
clone size: .
D gene: .
V gene: TRBV4-2
CDR3 DNA: TGTGCCAGCAGTCAGCAAGGGGAAGGTGTTAATGAAAAACTGTTTTTT
CDR3 protein: CASSQQGEGVNEKLFF

J gene: TRBJ2-2
CDR3 length: 15
clone size: .
D gene: TRBD1
V gene: TRBV5-1
CDR3 DNA: TGCGCCAGCAGCTTACAGGGGGCGGGCACCGGGGAGCTGTTTTTT
CDR3 protein: CASSLQGAGTGELFF

J gene: TRBJ1-2
CDR3 length: 13
clone size: once
D gene: TRBD1
V gene: TRBV7-9
CDR3 DNA: TGTGCCAGCAGCCAGGGGGGAGGAGATGGCTACACCTTC
CDR3 protein: CASSQGGGDGYTF

J gene: TRBJ2-5
CDR3 length: 15
clone size: few
D gene: TRBD1
V gene: TRBV2
CDR3 DNA: TGTGCCAGCAGTGAAGTCGGGACAGCACAAGAGACCCAGTACTTC
CDR3 protein: CASSEVGTAQETQYF

J gene: TRBJ1-1
CDR3 length: 14
clone size: .
D gene: TRBD1
V gene: TRBV13
CDR3 DNA: TGTGCCAGCAGCCCCCCCTCGGGACAGGGCTTGGCTTTCTTT
CDR3 protein: CASSPPSGQGLAFF

J gene: TRBJ2-1
CDR3 length: 15
clone size: few
D gene: TRBD2
V gene: TRBV28
CDR3 DNA: TGTGCCAGCAGTTTATCGAGCGGGGGGCGGGGTGAGCAGTTCTTC
CDR3 protein: CASSLSSGGRGEQFF

J gene: TRBJ1-2
CDR3 length: 15
clone size: once
D gene: TRBD1
V gene: TRBV4-1
CDR3 DNA: TGCGCCAGCAGCAAATTTACAGGGGGCGAGGGGGGCTACACCTTC
CDR3 protein: CASSKFTGGEGGYTF

J gene: TRBJ2-1
CDR3 length: 15
clone size: .
D gene: .
V gene: TRBV5-1
CDR3 DNA: TGCGCCAGCAGCTTGGGGACAGATTCCTACAATGAGCAGTTCTTC
CDR3 protein: CASSLGTDSYNEQFF

J gene: TRBJ2-1
CDR3 length: 20
clone size: .
D gene: TRBD2
V gene: TRBV5-1
CDR3 DNA: TGCGCCAGCAGCTCGCCCGGACAGGAAGGACTAGCGGGGGGCTACAATGAGCAGTTCTTC
CDR3 protein: CASSSPGQEGLAGGYNEQFF

J gene: TRBJ2-7
CDR3 length: 14
clone size: .
D gene: .
V gene: TRBV5-1
CDR3 DNA: TGCGCCAGCAGCCCCCGACTACTCTCCTACGAGCAGTACTTC
CDR3 protein: CASSPRLLSYEQYF

J gene: TRBJ1-2
CDR3 length: 15
clone size: .
D gene: TRBD1
V gene: TRBV7-3
CDR3 DNA: TGTGCCAGCAGCGCCACGCCAGGGGGCGCGACAGGCTACACCTTC
CDR3 protein: CASSATPGGATGYTF

J gene: TRBJ2-1
CDR3 length: 18
clone size: .
D gene: .
V gene: TRBV7-9
CDR3 DNA: TGTGCCAGCAGCTTAGGGAGCTATCGACAGGACTCCTACAATGAGCAGTTCTTC
CDR3 protein: CASSLGSYRQDSYNEQFF

J gene: TRBJ1-5
CDR3 length: 15
clone size: once
D gene: .
V gene: TRBV16
CDR3 DNA: TGTGCCAGCAGCCAATCAATAATGGACTTCCAGCCCCAGCATTTT
CDR3 protein: CASSQSIMDFQPQHF

J gene: TRBJ2-7
CDR3 length: 14
clone size: .
D gene: TRBD1
V gene: TRBV10-3
CDR3 DNA: TGTGCCATCAGTGAGGTGGGACAGAGCTACGAGCAGTACTTC
CDR3 protein: CAISEVGQSYEQYF

J gene: TRBJ1-3
CDR3 length: 18
clone size: few
D gene: .
V gene: TRBV14
CDR3 DNA: TGTGCCAGCAGCCAAGCAACAGGGTATGCCGGGTCTGGAAACACCATATATTTT
CDR3 protein: CASSQATGYAGSGNTIYF

J gene: TRBJ2-3
CDR3 length: 15
clone size: .
D gene: TRBD1
V gene: TRBV7-3
CDR3 DNA: TGTGCCAGCAGCTTAGGGACAGTGAGAACAGATACGCAGTATTTT
CDR3 protein: CASSLGTVRTDTQYF

J gene: TRBJ1-3
CDR3 length: 14
clone size: .
D gene: .
V gene: TRBV6-5
CDR3 DNA: TGTGCCAGCAGTTACGCGGACAGTTTGGACACCATATATTTT
CDR3 protein: CASSYADSLDTIYF

J gene: TRBJ2-5
CDR3 length: 15
clone size: .
D gene: TRBD1
V gene: TRBV6-5
CDR3 DNA: TGTGCCAGCAGTACTCGACAGGGGGCTTGGGAGACCCAGTACTTC
CDR3 protein: CASSTRQGAWETQYF

J gene: TRBJ1-5
CDR3 length: 15
clone size: .
D gene: .
V gene: TRBV5-5
CDR3 DNA: TGTGCCAGCAGCATGAGTTTGCGGGGGAATCAGCCCCAGCATTTT
CDR3 protein: CASSMSLRGNQPQHF

J gene: TRBJ2-7
CDR3 length: 14
clone size: .
D gene: TRBD1
V gene: TRBV2
CDR3 DNA: TGTGCCAGCCGACTACAGGGGGTTGCATACGAGCAGTACTTC
CDR3 protein: CASRLQGVAYEQYF

J gene: TRBJ2-2
CDR3 length: 16
clone size: .
D gene: TRBD1
V gene: TRBV4-1
CDR3 DNA: TGCGCCAGCAGCCAGGGACAGGGGACGAACACCGGGGAGCTGTTTTTT
CDR3 protein: CASSQGQGTNTGELFF

J gene: TRBJ2-2
CDR3 length: 14
clone size: .
D gene: TRBD1
V gene: TRBV5-1
CDR3 DNA: TGCGCCAGCAGCTTGGGCCAGGGGGCCGGGGAGCTGTTTTTT
CDR3 protein: CASSLGQGAGELFF

J gene: TRBJ2-2
CDR3 length: 14
clone size: .
D gene: .
V gene: TRBV10-3
CDR3 DNA: TGTGCCATCAGTGCGGACAAAAACACCGGGGAGCTGTTTTTT
CDR3 protein: CAISADKNTGELFF

J gene: TRBJ1-6
CDR3 length: 16
clone size: once
D gene: .
V gene: TRBV14
CDR3 DNA: TGTGCCAGCAGCCAAGATATCACCTACTATAATTCACCCCTCCACTTT
CDR3 protein: CASSQDITYYNSPLHF

J gene: TRBJ2-3
CDR3 length: 16
clone size: .
D gene: TRBD2
V gene: TRBV7-9
CDR3 DNA: TGTGCCAGCAGCTTAGCGGGCGGGGGGGCCGAGGATACGCAGTATTTT
CDR3 protein: CASSLAGGGAEDTQYF

J gene: TRBJ2-7
CDR3 length: 15
clone size: .
D gene: TRBD1
V gene: TRBV11-1
CDR3 DNA: TGTGCCAGCAGCTTGACAGGGGGACCCTCCTACGAGCAGTACTTC
CDR3 protein: CASSLTGGPSYEQYF

J gene: TRBJ2-1
CDR3 length: 15
clone size: .
D gene: .
V gene: TRBV6-5
CDR3 DNA: TGTGCCAGCAGTTACAACACAGTCCCCTACAATGAGCAGTTCTTC
CDR3 protein: CASSYNTVPYNEQFF

J gene: TRBJ1-5
CDR3 length: 14
clone size: .
D gene: .
V gene: TRBV9
CDR3 DNA: TGTGCCAGCAGCGTAGCGGGGTTTGGGCAGCCCCAGCATTTT
CDR3 protein: CASSVAGFGQPQHF

J gene: TRBJ1-1
CDR3 length: 17
clone size: .
D gene: TRBD1
V gene: TRBV4-2
CDR3 DNA: TGTGCCAGCAGTCAAGGGTGGGGGACAGGGTCGGCCACTGAAGCTTTCTTT
CDR3 protein: CASSQGWGTGSATEAFF

J gene: TRBJ1-1
CDR3 length: 13
clone size: .
D gene: .
V gene: TRBV29-1
CDR3 DNA: TGCAGCGGAGAGGGCCAGTTGAACACTGAAGCTTTCTTT
CDR3 protein: CSGEGQLNTEAFF